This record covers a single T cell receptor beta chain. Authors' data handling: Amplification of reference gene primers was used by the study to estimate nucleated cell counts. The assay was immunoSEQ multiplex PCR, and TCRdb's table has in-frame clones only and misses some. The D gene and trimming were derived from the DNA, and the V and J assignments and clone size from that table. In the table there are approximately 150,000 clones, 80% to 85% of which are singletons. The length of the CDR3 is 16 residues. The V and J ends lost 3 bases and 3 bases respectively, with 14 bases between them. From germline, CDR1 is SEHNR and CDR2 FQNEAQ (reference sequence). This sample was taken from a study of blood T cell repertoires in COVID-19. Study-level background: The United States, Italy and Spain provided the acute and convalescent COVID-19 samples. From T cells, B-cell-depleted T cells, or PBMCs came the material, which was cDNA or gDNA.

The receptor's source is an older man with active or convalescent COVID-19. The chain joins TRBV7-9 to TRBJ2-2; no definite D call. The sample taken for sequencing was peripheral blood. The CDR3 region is CASSFERVVDTGELFF. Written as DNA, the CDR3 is TGTGCCAGCAGCTTTGAACGGGTAGTTGACACCGGGGAGCTGTTTTTT.